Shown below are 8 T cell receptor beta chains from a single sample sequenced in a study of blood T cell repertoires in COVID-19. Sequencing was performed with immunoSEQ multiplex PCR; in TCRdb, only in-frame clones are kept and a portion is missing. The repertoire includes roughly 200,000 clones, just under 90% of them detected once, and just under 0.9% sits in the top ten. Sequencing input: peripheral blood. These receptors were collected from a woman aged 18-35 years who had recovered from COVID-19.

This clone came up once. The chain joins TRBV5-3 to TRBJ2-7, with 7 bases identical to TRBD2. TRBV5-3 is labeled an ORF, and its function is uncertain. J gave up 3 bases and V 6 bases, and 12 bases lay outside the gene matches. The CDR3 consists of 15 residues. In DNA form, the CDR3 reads TGTGCCAGAATAGGGAGGGGACGCGGGTACTACGAGCAGTACGTC. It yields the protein CARIGRGRGYYEQYV.

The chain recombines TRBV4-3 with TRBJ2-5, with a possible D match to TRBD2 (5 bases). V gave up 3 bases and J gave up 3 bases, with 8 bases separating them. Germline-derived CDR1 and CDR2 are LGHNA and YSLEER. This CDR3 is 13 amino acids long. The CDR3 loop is CASSQTGKETQYF. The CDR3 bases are TGCGCCAGCAGCCAGACGGGGAAAGAGACCCAGTACTTC.

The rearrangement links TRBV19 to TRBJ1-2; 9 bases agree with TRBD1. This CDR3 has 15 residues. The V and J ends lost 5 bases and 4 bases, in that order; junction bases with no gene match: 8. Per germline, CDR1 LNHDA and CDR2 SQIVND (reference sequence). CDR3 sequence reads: CASSATGGGGYGYTF. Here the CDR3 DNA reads TGTGCCAGTAGTGCAACAGGGGGCGGTGGCTATGGCTACACCTTC.

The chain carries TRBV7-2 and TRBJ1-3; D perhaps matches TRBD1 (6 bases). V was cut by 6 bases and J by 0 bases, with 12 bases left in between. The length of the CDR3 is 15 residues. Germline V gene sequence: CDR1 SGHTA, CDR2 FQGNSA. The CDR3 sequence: CASSFNRASGNTIYF. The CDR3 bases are TGTGCCAGCAGTTTCAACAGGGCCTCTGGAAACACCATATATTTT.

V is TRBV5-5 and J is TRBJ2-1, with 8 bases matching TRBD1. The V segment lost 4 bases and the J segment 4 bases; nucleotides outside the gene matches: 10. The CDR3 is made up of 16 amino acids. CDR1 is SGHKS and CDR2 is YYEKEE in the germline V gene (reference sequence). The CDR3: CASSPAGGQGYNEQFF. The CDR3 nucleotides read TGTGCCAGCAGCCCCGCAGGAGGACAGGGATACAATGAGCAGTTCTTC.

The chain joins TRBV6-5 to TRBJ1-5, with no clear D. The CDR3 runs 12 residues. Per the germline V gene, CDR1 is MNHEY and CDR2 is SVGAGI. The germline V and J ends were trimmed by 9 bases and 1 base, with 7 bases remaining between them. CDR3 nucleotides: TGTGCCAGTTGGGCCAGCAATCAGCCCCAGCATTTT. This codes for CASWASNQPQHF.

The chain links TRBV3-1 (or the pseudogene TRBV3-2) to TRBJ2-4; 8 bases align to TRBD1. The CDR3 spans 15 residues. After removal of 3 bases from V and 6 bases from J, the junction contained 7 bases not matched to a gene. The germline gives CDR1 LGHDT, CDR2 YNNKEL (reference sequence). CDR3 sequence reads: CASSQGDRGRNIQYF. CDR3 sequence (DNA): TGTGCCAGCAGCCAGGGAGACAGGGGAAGAAACATTCAGTACTTC.

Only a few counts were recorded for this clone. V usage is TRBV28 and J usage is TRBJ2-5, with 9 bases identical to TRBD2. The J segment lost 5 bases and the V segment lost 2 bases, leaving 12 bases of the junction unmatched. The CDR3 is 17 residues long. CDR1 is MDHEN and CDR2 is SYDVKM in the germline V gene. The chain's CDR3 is CASSLRMAGGPGETQYF. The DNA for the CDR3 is TGTGCCAGCAGTTTAAGAATGGCGGGAGGGCCGGGTGAGACCCAGTACTTC.